A selection of T cell receptor beta chains follows, all from one sample in a study of control samples from healthy donors and cancer patients. Some clones are missing from TCRdb's copy, which holds only in-frame ones; the method was immunoSEQ multiplex PCR. The sample lists 150,000 to 200,000 clones, roughly 94% occurring once. The sample was blood. The receptor source for this set is a woman under 30 in good health. Both conserved end residues are part of each CDR3. D genes are given only for firm matches. Not every row has a clone size; where given, it reads once, few, many or a size class.

J: TRBJ1-1
V: TRBV6-5
length: 13
size: NA
D: TRBD1
CDR3: CASREQGAIEAFF
DNA: TGTGCCAGCAGGGAGCAGGGGGCCATTGAAGCTTTCTTT

J: TRBJ1-2
V: TRBV19
length: 12
size: medium-sized
D: NA
CDR3: CASSIGDYGYTF
DNA: TGTGCCAGTAGTATAGGGGACTATGGCTACACCTTC

J: TRBJ1-2
V: TRBV14
length: 13
size: NA
D: NA
CDR3: CASSQGSLSGYTF
DNA: TGTGCCAGCAGCCAAGGGTCTCTTTCTGGCTACACCTTC

J: TRBJ2-5
V: TRBV7-9
length: 14
size: NA
D: TRBD1
CDR3: CASSPGTVQETQYF
DNA: TGTGCCAGCAGCCCCGGGACAGTCCAAGAGACCCAGTACTTC

J: TRBJ2-2
V: TRBV18
length: 15
size: NA
D: NA
CDR3: CASSPSRLNTGELFF
DNA: TGTGCCAGCTCACCAAGTAGGCTGAACACCGGGGAGCTGTTTTTT

J: TRBJ1-4
V: TRBV27
length: 15
size: NA
D: NA
CDR3: CASSLGRSTNEKLFF
DNA: TGTGCCAGCAGTTTAGGCCGATCAACTAATGAAAAACTGTTTTTT

J: TRBJ1-3
V: TRBV18
length: 17
size: NA
D: NA
CDR3: CASSPTQTRLSGNTIYF
DNA: TGTGCCAGCTCACCGACTCAAACACGGCTCTCTGGAAACACCATATATTTT

J: TRBJ2-5
V: TRBV6-1
length: 12
size: NA
D: NA
CDR3: CASSEDRETQYF
DNA: TGTGCCAGCAGTGAAGACAGGGAGACCCAGTACTTC

J: TRBJ1-3
V: TRBV6-5
length: 12
size: NA
D: NA
CDR3: CASAGSGNTIYF
DNA: TGTGCTTCAGCCGGTAGTGGAAACACCATATATTTT

J: TRBJ1-1
V: TRBV3-1/TRBV3-2
length: 15
size: NA
D: NA
CDR3: CASSQDPPSNTEAFF
DNA: TGTGCCAGCAGCCAAGATCCCCCCTCGAACACTGAAGCTTTCTTT

J: TRBJ1-3
V: TRBV7-9
length: 14
size: NA
D: NA
CDR3: CASSLGALGNTIYF
DNA: TGTGCCAGCAGCTTGGGAGCGTTGGGAAACACCATATATTTT

J: TRBJ1-1
V: TRBV12-3/TRBV12-4
length: 11
size: few
D: NA
CDR3: CASSPNWGAFF
DNA: TGTGCCAGCAGTCCTAATTGGGGGGCTTTCTTT

J: TRBJ2-3
V: TRBV11-3
length: 15
size: NA
D: TRBD2
CDR3: CASSPRGVGTSRQYF
DNA: TGTGCCAGCAGCCCCAGAGGGGTGGGGACTAGCCGGCAGTATTTT

J: TRBJ2-5
V: TRBV7-9
length: 15
size: NA
D: TRBD1
CDR3: CASSFSAGGGETQYF
DNA: TGTGCCAGCAGCTTTTCCGCAGGGGGCGGGGAGACCCAGTACTTC

J: TRBJ2-1
V: TRBV4-2
length: 16
size: NA
D: TRBD2
CDR3: CASSQGPGGALNEQFF
DNA: TGTGCCAGCAGCCAAGGTCCCGGGGGGGCGCTCAATGAGCAGTTCTTC

J: TRBJ1-6
V: TRBV4-2
length: 16
size: NA
D: NA
CDR3: CASSQGSTGYNSPLHF
DNA: TGTGCCAGCAGCCAAGGGAGCACAGGTTATAATTCACCCCTCCACTTT

J: TRBJ2-1
V: TRBV4-2
length: 17
size: NA
D: TRBD1
CDR3: CASSQDLFGQGAYEQFF
DNA: TGTGCCAGCAGCCAAGATTTGTTCGGACAGGGGGCCTATGAGCAGTTCTTC

J: TRBJ1-1
V: TRBV7-9
length: 14
size: NA
D: TRBD1
CDR3: CASSSWTGRSEAFF
DNA: TGTGCCAGCAGCTCCTGGACAGGGAGGAGTGAAGCTTTCTTT

J: TRBJ1-2
V: TRBV7-9
length: 17
size: NA
D: TRBD1
CDR3: CASSLDPGQGKLYGYTF
DNA: TGTGCCAGCAGCTTAGACCCGGGACAGGGAAAATTGTATGGCTACACCTTC

J: TRBJ2-3
V: TRBV9
length: 15
size: once
D: NA
CDR3: CASSVGFTSTDTQYF
DNA: TGTGCCAGCAGCGTGGGGTTCACTAGCACAGATACGCAGTATTTT

J: TRBJ2-3
V: TRBV7-9
length: 15
size: NA
D: NA
CDR3: CASSLGQGGPDTQYF
DNA: TGTGCCAGCAGCTTAGGGCAGGGGGGCCCAGATACGCAGTATTTT

J: TRBJ1-1
V: TRBV11-2
length: 15
size: NA
D: TRBD1
CDR3: CASSLYVTGGTEAFF
DNA: TGTGCCAGCAGCCTCTACGTAACAGGGGGCACTGAAGCTTTCTTT

J: TRBJ1-4
V: TRBV9
length: 16
size: NA
D: TRBD1
CDR3: CASSEGQIATNEKLFF
DNA: TGTGCCAGCAGCGAGGGACAGATTGCAACTAATGAAAAACTGTTTTTT

J: TRBJ1-2
V: TRBV28
length: 17
size: NA
D: TRBD1
CDR3: CASSSPDRGRGDYGYTF
DNA: TGTGCCAGCAGTTCCCCGGACAGGGGGCGGGGGGACTATGGCTACACCTTC

J: TRBJ1-2
V: TRBV28
length: 12
size: once
D: NA
CDR3: CASTRTAYGYTF
DNA: TGTGCCAGCACCCGGACGGCCTATGGCTACACCTTC

J: TRBJ1-1
V: TRBV9
length: 15
size: NA
D: NA
CDR3: CASSPGLLLTTEAFF
DNA: TGTGCCAGCAGCCCCGGCCTACTTCTGACCACTGAAGCTTTCTTT

J: TRBJ1-1
V: TRBV7-8
length: 16
size: NA
D: NA
CDR3: CASSLEAPGGLYGAFF
DNA: TGTGCCAGCAGCTTAGAGGCGCCTGGGGGGCTGTACGGGGCTTTCTTT

J: TRBJ2-5
V: TRBV24-1
length: 14
size: NA
D: NA
CDR3: CATRTGGSEGTQYF
DNA: TGTGCCACCCGAACTGGAGGTTCGGAAGGGACCCAGTACTTC

J: TRBJ1-1
V: TRBV6-6
length: 14
size: NA
D: TRBD1
CDR3: CASSDRQGGTEAFF
DNA: TGTGCCAGCAGTGACCGACAGGGAGGGACTGAAGCTTTCTTT

J: TRBJ1-5
V: TRBV24-1
length: 13
size: NA
D: NA
CDR3: CATSPAFNQPQHF
DNA: TGTGCCACCAGTCCGGCATTTAATCAGCCCCAGCATTTT

J: TRBJ1-3
V: TRBV5-6
length: 15
size: NA
D: TRBD1
CDR3: CASSRQGLPRNTIYF
DNA: TGTGCCAGCAGCCGACAGGGTCTACCGAGAAACACCATATATTTT

J: TRBJ1-5
V: TRBV11-2
length: 15
size: NA
D: NA
CDR3: CASSASGLSNQPQHF
DNA: TGTGCCAGCAGCGCCTCGGGACTTAGCAATCAGCCCCAGCATTTT

J: TRBJ1-3
V: TRBV6-5
length: 13
size: NA
D: NA
CDR3: CASSYQTGNTIYF
DNA: TGTGCCAGCAGTTACCAAACTGGAAACACCATATATTTT

J: TRBJ1-5
V: TRBV5-6
length: 15
size: NA
D: NA
CDR3: CASSARGDGTRPQHF
DNA: TGTGCCAGCAGCGCCCGGGGAGATGGGACGAGGCCCCAGCATTTT

J: TRBJ2-3
V: TRBV28
length: 17
size: NA
D: NA
CDR3: CASRPEGTRSSTDTQYF
DNA: TGTGCCAGCCGACCCGAGGGGACGCGTTCTAGCACAGATACGCAGTATTTT

J: TRBJ2-7
V: TRBV19
length: 14
size: NA
D: NA
CDR3: CASSTRDGAYEQYF
DNA: TGTGCCAGTAGTACTCGGGACGGAGCCTACGAGCAGTACTTC

J: TRBJ1-2
V: TRBV12-3/TRBV12-4
length: 13
size: once
D: NA
CDR3: CASSMRRGYGYTF
DNA: TGTGCCAGCAGTATGAGGAGGGGCTATGGCTACACCTTC

J: TRBJ1-1
V: TRBV13
length: 20
size: NA
D: TRBD1
CDR3: CASSSGQGAFFGQLNTEAFF
DNA: TGTGCCAGCAGCTCCGGACAGGGGGCATTTTTTGGACAATTGAACACTGAAGCTTTCTTT

J: TRBJ2-3
V: TRBV6-5
length: 15
size: NA
D: NA
CDR3: CASSFGTGGTDTQYF
DNA: TGTGCCAGCAGTTTCGGGACCGGCGGAACAGATACGCAGTATTTT

J: TRBJ1-4
V: TRBV12-3/TRBV12-4
length: 13
size: NA
D: NA
CDR3: CASTAGLGLGLFF
DNA: TGTGCCAGCACGGCGGGTTTGGGTTTGGGACTGTTTTTT

J: TRBJ2-5
V: TRBV6-5
length: 16
size: few
D: TRBD2
CDR3: CASSYSASGFQETQYF
DNA: TGTGCCAGCAGTTACTCGGCTAGCGGGTTCCAAGAGACCCAGTACTTC

J: TRBJ1-2
V: TRBV24-1
length: 16
size: once
D: NA
CDR3: CATSDAVGPTGYGYTF
DNA: TGTGCCACCAGTGATGCGGTGGGCCCCACAGGCTATGGCTACACCTTC

J: TRBJ2-3
V: TRBV20-1
length: 14
size: NA
D: NA
CDR3: CSASRLLGGDTQYF
DNA: TGCAGTGCTAGTCGTCTCCTAGGGGGAGATACGCAGTATTTT

J: TRBJ2-7
V: TRBV7-8
length: 14
size: NA
D: TRBD2
CDR3: CASSRLAGRREQYF
DNA: TGTGCCAGCAGTCGACTAGCGGGAAGACGAGAGCAGTACTTC

J: TRBJ2-1
V: TRBV24-1
length: 17
size: once
D: TRBD2
CDR3: CATSDPTSGVVANEQFF
DNA: TGTGCCACCAGTGATCCAACTAGCGGGGTGGTAGCCAATGAGCAGTTCTTC

J: TRBJ2-3
V: TRBV7-9
length: 14
size: NA
D: NA
CDR3: CASSIGLNTDTQYF
DNA: TGTGCCAGCAGCATCGGACTCAACACAGATACGCAGTATTTT

J: TRBJ1-3
V: TRBV14
length: 14
size: NA
D: NA
CDR3: CASSRLGNSDTIYF
DNA: TGTGCCAGCAGCCGCCTTGGGAATTCGGACACCATATATTTT